This T cell receptor beta chain was retrieved from a study of blood T cell repertoires in COVID-19 (dated by TCRdb to 2020 to 2022). With respect to the entire study: Samples from collaborators originated in the United States, Italy and Spain and spanned both the acute and convalescent phases of COVID-19. HLA class I and class II types, where available, came from metadata supplied by the sample provider rather than from assay-based typing. The material from the prospective study consisted of cDNA or gDNA derived from T cells, B-cell-depleted T cells, or PBMCs. The dataset comprised deeply sampled blood TCRbeta repertoires from subjects exposed to, actively infected with, or recovered from COVID-19. A freely available public database, intended as a resource for researchers studying the immune response to SARS-CoV-2, is where the repertoires were released. A de-identified subject ID, COVID-19 status, age in years and sex were almost always included in the sample metadata. The samples were drawn from two sources: the first 160 participants of the ongoing ImmuneRACE study, and over 950 subjects contributed by 6 global collaborators. General findings and caveats noted by the study authors: Clinical and demographic metadata were provided uncurated, with the amount varying by source and participant.

As to this clone: Its antigen target is currently unknown. Base quality data are lacking; no much larger clone is found one base away.

Counted from cysteine to phenylalanine, this CDR3 has 12 amino acids. CDR3 DNA is the only sequence kept; it has 36 bases, read in frame from the first base. A distance of 4 bases separates the germline ends of V and J, which lose 0 bases and 8 bases respectively. The germline V gene (reference sequence) sets CDR1 to LGHDT and CDR2 to YNNKEL. The immunoSEQ Assay, a bias-controlled multiplex PCR, was used to amplify TCRbeta CDR3 regions from genomic DNA. The source study handled its data this way. The number of nucleated cells in each sample was estimated from the amplification of reference gene primers within the assay. To quantify the absolute abundance of each unique TCRbeta CDR3 rearrangement, sequence reads were collapsed and filtered. For each sample, productive Simpson clonality was calculated as the square root of Simpson's diversity index across productive rearrangements. TCRdb obtained this table from immuneACCESS and retained in-frame rearrangements with V and J assigned. These tables miss some clones; where compared with another copy, unresolved V genes account for less than half of the shortfall, and the remainder is unexplained. The V and J calls and the clone size are those of that table, but D and trimming were determined from the DNA. The sample contains 200,000 or so clones, about 88% of them found a single time. Of the sample, approximately 15% is held by the ten largest clones.

Each collaborating institution followed its own protocols to collect whole blood in K2EDTA tubes. For TCRbeta analysis, collaborator samples were shipped as frozen whole blood, as isolated PBMCs, or as DNA extracted from either sample type. Sequences were obtained from peripheral blood. The clonotype originates from a man younger than 45 with active or convalescent COVID-19. The sequence links TRBV3-1 (or the pseudogene TRBV3-2) to TRBJ1-4; there is no confident call for the D gene. The CDR3 amino acid sequence is: CASSQDEEKLFF. The DNA reads as follows: TGTGCCAGCAGCCAAGACGAGGAAAAACTGTTTTTT.